A selection of T cell receptor beta chains follows, all from one sample in a study of Graves' ophthalmopathy and Graves' hyperthyroidism. TCRdb fed the multiplex PCR reads into MiXCR, producing one record per CDR3 protein. The table shows roughly 420,000 distinct CDR3 sequences, with 20% to 25% occurring only once. The sequencing input was peripheral blood. The receptors shown here come from a woman younger than 30 with stable Graves' hyperthyroidism. The CDR3 runs from the conserved cysteine through the conserved F or W. A D gene is named only where the DNA matches it firmly. Not every row has a clone size; where given, it reads once, few, many or a size class.

j_call: TRBJ2-7; cdr3_length: 12; d_call: -; clone_size: few; v_call: TRBV12-3/TRBV12-4; cdr3_nt: TGTGCCAGCAGCTCGGCTGGGGGTGAGCAGTACTTC; cdr3_aa: CASSSAGGEQYF
j_call: TRBJ1-6; cdr3_length: 14; d_call: TRBD1; clone_size: many; v_call: TRBV12-3/TRBV12-4; cdr3_nt: TGTGCCAGCAGCCCCGGACAGGGTAATTCACCCCTCCACTTT; cdr3_aa: CASSPGQGNSPLHF
j_call: TRBJ1-1; cdr3_length: 13; d_call: -; clone_size: -; v_call: TRBV7-8; cdr3_nt: TGTGCCAGCAGTGCCAGCCCGTCCGCTGAAGCTTTCTTT; cdr3_aa: CASSASPSAEAFF
j_call: TRBJ2-5; cdr3_length: 11; d_call: -; clone_size: once; v_call: TRBV10-3; cdr3_nt: TGTGCCATCGGCGGTAAAGAGACCCAGTACTTC; cdr3_aa: CAIGGKETQYF
j_call: TRBJ1-1; cdr3_length: 16; d_call: -; clone_size: -; v_call: TRBV18; cdr3_nt: TGTGCCAGCTCACCCGGGACCCCCTCGGGGAAAACTGAAGCTTTCTTT; cdr3_aa: CASSPGTPSGKTEAFF
j_call: TRBJ1-2; cdr3_length: 15; d_call: TRBD1; clone_size: -; v_call: TRBV11-2; cdr3_nt: TGTGCCAGCAGCTTTCGAACCGGGACAGGGGCCGGCTACACCTTC; cdr3_aa: CASSFRTGTGAGYTF
j_call: TRBJ2-7; cdr3_length: 12; d_call: -; clone_size: many; v_call: TRBV7-9; cdr3_nt: TGTGCCAGCAGCTTTGGGACTTCCGAGCAGTACTTC; cdr3_aa: CASSFGTSEQYF
j_call: TRBJ2-5; cdr3_length: 15; d_call: -; clone_size: many; v_call: TRBV10-3; cdr3_nt: TGTGCCATCAGTCCCCGGAGGTTCCGACGTAAGACCCAGTACTTC; cdr3_aa: CAISPRRFRRKTQYF
j_call: TRBJ1-2; cdr3_length: 14; d_call: -; clone_size: -; v_call: TRBV6-5; cdr3_nt: TGTGCCAGCAGTTACGGGGAAGGGGGCTATGGCTACACCTTC; cdr3_aa: CASSYGEGGYGYTF
j_call: TRBJ2-5; cdr3_length: 14; d_call: -; clone_size: many; v_call: TRBV20-1; cdr3_nt: TGCAGTGCTAGAGAGAGCGGAGGTCAAGAGACCCAGTACTTC; cdr3_aa: CSARESGGQETQYF
j_call: TRBJ2-7; cdr3_length: 15; d_call: -; clone_size: many; v_call: TRBV20-1; cdr3_nt: TGCAGTGCTAGACCCCCTCGAGCCGCTTCCTACGAGCAGTACTTC; cdr3_aa: CSARPPRAASYEQYF
j_call: TRBJ2-7; cdr3_length: 12; d_call: -; clone_size: many; v_call: TRBV20-1; cdr3_nt: TGCAGCCTCCTGGAGGGAACTTCCGAGCAGTACTTC; cdr3_aa: CSLLEGTSEQYF
j_call: TRBJ2-2; cdr3_length: 13; d_call: TRBD1; clone_size: many; v_call: TRBV2; cdr3_nt: TGTGCCAGCACTCAGGGGGCCATCGGGGAGCTGTTTTTT; cdr3_aa: CASTQGAIGELFF
j_call: TRBJ1-2; cdr3_length: 12; d_call: TRBD1; clone_size: many; v_call: TRBV6-1; cdr3_nt: TGTGCCAGCAAGTGGGGACAGGATGGCTACACCTTC; cdr3_aa: CASKWGQDGYTF
j_call: TRBJ1-1; cdr3_length: 12; d_call: -; clone_size: -; v_call: TRBV6-1; cdr3_nt: TGTGCCAGCGTCCATTGGGACACTGAAGCTTTCTTT; cdr3_aa: CASVHWDTEAFF
j_call: TRBJ2-2; cdr3_length: 17; d_call: TRBD1; clone_size: many; v_call: TRBV14; cdr3_nt: TGTGCCAGCAGCCAAGACATACAGGGGGCGCGGAACGGGGAGCTGTTTTTT; cdr3_aa: CASSQDIQGARNGELFF
j_call: TRBJ2-4; cdr3_length: 13; d_call: TRBD1; clone_size: many; v_call: TRBV12-3/TRBV12-4; cdr3_nt: TGTGCCAGCCAATACAGGGGGCGTGACATTCAGTACTTC; cdr3_aa: CASQYRGRDIQYF
j_call: TRBJ1-2; cdr3_length: 16; d_call: -; clone_size: -; v_call: TRBV12-3/TRBV12-4; cdr3_nt: TGTGCCAGCAGTTACCTCGACAGCGAAGCTAACTATGGCTACACCTTC; cdr3_aa: CASSYLDSEANYGYTF
j_call: TRBJ2-5; cdr3_length: 16; d_call: TRBD1; clone_size: -; v_call: TRBV11-2; cdr3_nt: TGTGCCAGCAGCTTAGGGACAGGGTCGGGACGAGAGACCCAGTACTTC; cdr3_aa: CASSLGTGSGRETQYF
j_call: TRBJ1-2; cdr3_length: 15; d_call: TRBD1; clone_size: many; v_call: TRBV29-1; cdr3_nt: TGCAGCGTTGAAGACCCGACGGGACAGAACTATGGCTACACCTTC; cdr3_aa: CSVEDPTGQNYGYTF
j_call: TRBJ1-2; cdr3_length: 13; d_call: -; clone_size: many; v_call: TRBV9; cdr3_nt: TGTGCCAGCAGCATAGGGGCTGCCTATGGCTACACCTTC; cdr3_aa: CASSIGAAYGYTF
j_call: TRBJ2-2; cdr3_length: 13; d_call: TRBD2; clone_size: many; v_call: TRBV15; cdr3_nt: TGTGCCACCAGTCACGGGGGGTTCGGGGAGCTGTTTTTT; cdr3_aa: CATSHGGFGELFF
j_call: TRBJ1-1; cdr3_length: 15; d_call: -; clone_size: many; v_call: TRBV20-1; cdr3_nt: TGCAGTGCTAAAGACAGGAGCGGATTGAACACTGAAGCTTTCTTT; cdr3_aa: CSAKDRSGLNTEAFF
j_call: TRBJ1-1; cdr3_length: 15; d_call: -; clone_size: many; v_call: TRBV11-2; cdr3_nt: TGTGCCAGCAGCCCGACGGGACGATTGAACACTGAAGCTTTCTTT; cdr3_aa: CASSPTGRLNTEAFF
j_call: TRBJ2-4; cdr3_length: 15; d_call: -; clone_size: few; v_call: TRBV19; cdr3_nt: TGTGCCAGTAGAAAGGCCCTGGGGCTCAAAAACATTCAGTACTTC; cdr3_aa: CASRKALGLKNIQYF
j_call: TRBJ2-2; cdr3_length: 18; d_call: -; clone_size: few; v_call: TRBV12-3/TRBV12-4; cdr3_nt: TGTGCCAGCAGTTTAGCGGCGTGGGACGGGGGAATTACCGGGGAGCTGCTTTTT; cdr3_aa: CASSLAAWDGGITGELLF
j_call: TRBJ2-3; cdr3_length: 20; d_call: -; clone_size: few; v_call: TRBV11-1; cdr3_nt: TGTGCCAGCAGCTTAGCCCTAGCGGCGCCTGGAGGGGGATTCACAGATACGAAGTATTTT; cdr3_aa: CASSLALAAPGGGFTDTKYF
j_call: TRBJ1-2; cdr3_length: 16; d_call: TRBD1; clone_size: many; v_call: TRBV6-5; cdr3_nt: TGTGCCAGCAGTACTCTCGGACAGGGGGAAAACTATGGCTACACCTTC; cdr3_aa: CASSTLGQGENYGYTF
j_call: TRBJ1-3; cdr3_length: 16; d_call: -; clone_size: many; v_call: TRBV2; cdr3_nt: TGTGCCAGCACCTCGGGAGACTTCCTCTCTGGAAACACCATATATTTT; cdr3_aa: CASTSGDFLSGNTIYF